This T cell receptor beta chain was recorded in a study of T cell clusters in autoimmune cytopenias. Points from the study as a whole: Compared with active autoimmune hepatitis patients, healthy donors showed almost three-fold more exclusive TRB clusters.

Each sample's input was approximately 0.25 ug genomic DNA, some 40,000 genome equivalents. This CDR3 comprises 15 residues. Germline V gene sequence: CDR1 SGHNT, CDR2 YYREEE (reference sequence). Frequency places this clonotype as medium-sized. Its specificity is unknown. TRB was amplified by touch-down multiplex PCR, primer pools A and B combined. TCRdb reprocessed the multiplex PCR reads, with one entry per CDR3 protein and no DNA. The sample includes 4,000 or so distinct CDR3 sequences. The same sample was also used in a study of T cell repertoires in aging, cancer and after chemotherapy. From that paper: Over several months to years, re-sampled healthy donor repertoires clearly shared clones. Compared with age-matched healthy donors, untreated hematological or solid cancer patients showed higher blood TCR clonality.

The TCR sequence derives from a human donor in good health. The sequenced sample was peripheral blood. The chain uses TRBV5-4 and TRBJ2-3; checking the TCRdb D call of TRBD2 is not possible without DNA. The CDR3 sequence is CADSKTGLITDTQYF.